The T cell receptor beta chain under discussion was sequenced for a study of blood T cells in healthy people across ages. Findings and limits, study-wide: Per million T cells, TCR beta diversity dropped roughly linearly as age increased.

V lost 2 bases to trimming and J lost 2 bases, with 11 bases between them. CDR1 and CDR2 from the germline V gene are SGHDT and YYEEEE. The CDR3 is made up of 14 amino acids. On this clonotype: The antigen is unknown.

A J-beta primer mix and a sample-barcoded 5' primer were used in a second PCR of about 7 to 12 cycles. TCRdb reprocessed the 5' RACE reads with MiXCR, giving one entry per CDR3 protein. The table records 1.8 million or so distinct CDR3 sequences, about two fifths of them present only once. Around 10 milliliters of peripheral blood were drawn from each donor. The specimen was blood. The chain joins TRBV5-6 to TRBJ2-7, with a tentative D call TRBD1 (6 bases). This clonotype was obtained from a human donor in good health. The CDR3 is CASSFRDIAYEQYF. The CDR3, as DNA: TGTGCCAGCAGCTTCCGGGACATCGCCTACGAGCAGTACTTC.